Shown below are 29 T cell receptor beta chains from a single sample sequenced in a study of cytomegalovirus exposure and HLA in healthy donors. The PCR was carried out with 60 Vbeta primers and 13 Jbeta primers. Sequencing used immunoSEQ multiplex PCR; TCRdb keeps in-frame clones, though not all of them. The table records more than 200,000 clones, 70% to 80% of them present only once. The sequencing input was PBMCs. The origin of the receptors is a man aged 40-50 years in good health and CMV-seronegative.

This chain joins TRBV13 and TRBJ1-2; D gene ambiguous. Germline values: CDR1 PRHDT, CDR2 FYEKMQ (reference sequence). The CDR3 consists of 14 residues. Trimming stripped 4 bases from V and 6 bases from J, with 15 bases between. The CDR3 region has the DNA TGTGCCAGCAGCTCGTATGGACTGGGCCATGGCTACACCTTC. This gives the protein CASSSYGLGHGYTF.

This clone came up a few times. This rearrangement joins TRBV28 to TRBJ1-3, with D perhaps matching TRBD1 (6 bases). CDR1 is MDHEN, CDR2 SYDVKM, per germline. There are 16 residues in the CDR3. V was cut by 6 bases and J by 4 bases, with 19 bases left in between. DNA for the CDR3: TGTGCCAGCAGCCCACCTGGGGGGGCGGTGGGAAACACCATATATTTT. It yields the protein CASSPPGGAVGNTIYF.

The chain couples TRBV14 to TRBJ2-3; the D gene is possibly TRBD2 (6 bases). Trimming took off 5 bases at V and 2 bases at J, with 11 bases between the two ends. This CDR3 is built from 14 residues. Germline V gene lookup returns CDR1 SGHDN and CDR2 FVKESK. In nucleotides, the CDR3 is TGTGCCAGCAGCGGCCGGGACTTCACAGATACGCAGTATTTT. This gives the protein CASSGRDFTDTQYF.

The chain combines TRBV30 with TRBJ2-2, with a possible D match to TRBD2 (5 bases). The CDR3 loop spans 15 amino acids. Deletions cut 0 bases from V and 3 bases from J, with 11 bases between. CDR1 and CDR2 from the germline V gene are GTSNPN and SVGIG (reference sequence). CDR3 DNA: TGTGCCTGGAGTGTAAGGAGCGGCTACACCGGGGAGCTGTTTTTT. It yields the protein CAWSVRSGYTGELFF.

CDR3 protein: CASSRDSPHEQYF. The CDR3 nucleotides are TGTGCCAGCAGCCGTGACTCGCCGCACGAGCAGTACTTC. The gene calls are TRBV7-9 and TRBJ2-7, with D unclear. V was shortened by 5 bases and J by 5 bases, with 13 bases between the two germline ends. CDR1 is SEHNR and CDR2 is FQNEAQ in the germline V gene (reference sequence). CDR3 length equals 13 residues.

The V call is TRBV29-1, the J call TRBJ2-6, with 7 positions matching TRBD1. This CDR3 spans 17 amino acids. Germline loops: CDR1 SQVTM, CDR2 ANQGSEA. Losses at the gene ends were 6 bases for V and 0 bases for J; bases not matched to a gene: 11. The chain's CDR3 is CSVGDSYYSSGANVLTF. The CDR3 bases are TGCAGCGTGGGGGACAGCTATTACAGCTCTGGGGCCAACGTCCTGACTTTC. The entire variable domain, with the rest obtained from reference TRBV29-1 and TRBJ2-6, is as follows: SAVISQKPSRDICQRGTSLTIQCQVDSQVTMMFWYRQQPGQSLTLIATANQGSEATYESGFVIDKFPISRPNLTFSTLTVSNMSPEDSSIYLCSVGDSYYSSGANVLTFGAGSRLTVL.

The chain joins TRBV5-3 to TRBJ2-1; the match to TRBD1 covers 7 bases. Being an ORF, TRBV5-3 has a function that is uncertain. CDR3 length equals 16 residues. The J segment lost 8 bases and the V segment lost 4 bases, leaving 15 bases of the junction unmatched. The CDR3 DNA reads as TGTGCCAGAAGCAAGTACTCCGGAACAGGGGATCATGAGCAGTTCTTC. Amino acid sequence: CARSKYSGTGDHEQFF.

This chain joins TRBV15 and TRBJ2-3; D might be TRBD2 (5 bases). The CDR3 runs 15 residues. Germline-derived CDR1 and CDR2 are LNHNV and YYDKDF (reference sequence). V dropped 6 bases and J dropped 4 bases, with 17 bases sitting between them. The CDR3 is CATRGRLQRADTQYF. The CDR3 region has the DNA TGTGCCACCAGGGGGAGACTCCAAAGAGCAGATACGCAGTATTTT.

V gene TRBV18 combines with J gene TRBJ2-7, with 12 positions matching TRBD2. The CDR3 runs 17 residues. Germline CDR1 is KGHSH and CDR2 is LQKENI. V lost 0 bases to trimming and J lost 0 bases; unmatched junction nucleotides: 3. The chain's CDR3 is CASSPPLAGGSSYEQYF. The CDR3, as DNA: TGTGCCAGCTCACCACCCCTAGCGGGAGGGAGCTCCTACGAGCAGTACTTC. The full variable domain, with the rest looked up from reference TRBV18 and TRBJ2-7, is NAGVMQNPRHLVRRRGQEARLRCSPMKGHSHVYWYRQLPEEGLKFMVYLQKENIIDESGMPKERFSAEFPKEGPSILRIQQVVRGDSAAYFCASSPPLAGGSSYEQYFGPGTRLTVT.

The chain couples TRBV4-3 to TRBJ1-1, with D possibly matching TRBD1 (5 bases). The CDR3 has 16 amino acids. Deletions cut 0 bases from V and 0 bases from J, with 11 bases between. The V gene's germline CDR1 is LGHNA and CDR2 YSLEER. CDR3 region: CASSQEGLLLNTEAFF. The CDR3 region has the DNA TGCGCCAGCAGCCAAGAGGGGCTTCTTCTGAACACTGAAGCTTTCTTT.

The chain joins TRBV5-1 to TRBJ2-7; 7 nucleotides match TRBD1. The CDR3 has 15 amino acids. V dropped 4 bases and J dropped 4; count of bases not matched to a gene: 11. In germline, CDR1 is SGHRS, CDR2 YFSETQ. The CDR3 protein is CASSVNTGVIYEQYF. DNA of the CDR3: TGCGCCAGCAGCGTTAATACAGGGGTCATATACGAGCAGTACTTC.

This sequence joins TRBV2 and TRBJ1-2, with a weak D call TRBD1 (5 bases). In germline, CDR1 is SNHLY, CDR2 FYNNEI. V shed 6 bases and J shed 9 bases, with 17 bases lying between them. The CDR3 covers 13 residues. CDR3 DNA: TGTGCCAGCAGGGGCGGGACGTCCCGTAGCTACACCTTC. Protein: CASRGGTSRSYTF.

Remarks on this clone: The conserved phenylalanine or tryptophan is not found at the CDR3 terminus, so this likely reflects a read error. The DNA is omitted, as the CDR3 cannot be located on it reliably, and the CDR3 follows TCRdb's listing. The V gene is TRBV18, the J gene TRBJ1-3; TRBD1, the table's D call, lacks a check against the DNA. The germline CDR1 and CDR2 sequences are KGHSH and LQKENI. The length of the CDR3 is 14 amino acids, counting both ends. The CDR3 protein is CASSPVGGTSVVLV.

J is TRBJ2-1 and V is TRBV7-3; D remains unclear. Looked up from germline, CDR1 is SGHTA and CDR2 is FQGTGA. The CDR3 length is 13 residues. Trimming took 1 base from V and 4 from J, leaving 5 bases between them. The CDR3 reads CASSLNGYNEQFF. In DNA form, the CDR3 reads TGTGCCAGCAGCTTAAACGGTTACAATGAGCAGTTCTTC.

In its sample, this clone was seen once. The rearrangement links TRBV5-1 to TRBJ2-5, with 8 bases aligning to TRBD1. The J call may be incorrect, as the DNA end agrees better with TRBJ2-7. CDR3 length equals 16 residues. From germline, CDR1 is SGHRS and CDR2 YFSETQ. CDR3 coding DNA: TGCGCCAGCAGCAAGCCGGGACAGGCTAAGGCAGGCGAGCAGTACTTC. It encodes CASSKPGQAKAGEQYF.

The chain joins TRBV4-3 to TRBJ2-3; TRBD2 aligns across 11 bases. Trimming took 1 base from V and 4 from J; bases not matched to a gene: 7. CDR3 length: 17 residues. Germline CDR1 and CDR2: LGHNA and YSLEER. CDR3 sequence (DNA): TGCGCCAGCAGCCAAGGAATACTAGCGGGGGTGGCAGATACGCAGTATTTT. This translates into CASSQGILAGVADTQYF.

V is TRBV6-5 and J is TRBJ2-3, with D hard to call. The CDR3 totals 14 residues. Trimming removed 4 bases from V and 5 bases from J, with 13 bases in between. Germline V gives CDR1 MNHEY, CDR2 SVGAGI. The DNA of the CDR3 is TGTGCCAGCAGTTTGGGCAGCCCAAGAGATACGCAGTATTTT. Residues: CASSLGSPRDTQYF.

The chain combines TRBV10-2 with TRBJ2-3; D not resolved. The CDR3 covers 11 residues. Germline assignment: CDR1 WSHSY and CDR2 SAAADI. V lost 3 bases to trimming and J lost 8 bases, with 6 bases between them. This CDR3 is CASSDGGTQYF. In DNA, the CDR3 is TGCGCCAGCAGTGACGGCGGTACGCAGTATTTT.

This chain links TRBV5-8 with TRBJ1-5, with 9 bases lining up with TRBD1. Germline CDR1 is SGHTS and CDR2 is YDEGEE. The CDR3 loop spans 16 amino acids. V shed 2 bases and J 5 bases; nucleotides not matched to a gene: 8. In DNA, the CDR3 is TGTGCCAGCAGCTTTTACCACAGGGGGCGAGATCAGCCCCAGCATTTT. It is translated as CASSFYHRGRDQPQHF.

The chain couples TRBV27 to TRBJ2-7; D possibly corresponds to TRBD2 (5 bases). The CDR3 is made up of 13 amino acids. CDR1 is MNHEY and CDR2 is SMNVEV in the germline V gene (reference sequence). V was cut by 3 bases and J by 4 bases, with 10 bases left in between. DNA for the CDR3: TGTGCCAGCAGTTTGGGGAGAGAGTACGAGCAGTACTTC. Translated, it gives CASSLGREYEQYF.

The chain couples TRBV5-4 to TRBJ2-7; 8 nucleotides agree with TRBD2. CDR1 and CDR2 from the germline V gene are SGHNT and YYREEE (reference sequence). The CDR3 sequence is 14 residues long. Trimming took 6 bases from V and 6 from J; bases not matched to a gene: 11. CDR3: CASTPEAGVPEQYF. The DNA for the CDR3 is TGTGCCAGCACTCCGGAAGCGGGAGTCCCCGAGCAGTACTTC.

This clone was recorded a few times. V and J are TRBV7-2 and TRBJ1-1; 7 positions match TRBD1. The V gene end was trimmed by 3 bases and the J gene end by 7 bases; junction bases not matched to a gene: 8. The CDR3 has 14 amino acids. The germline V gene encodes CDR1 SGHTA and CDR2 FQGNSA. The CDR3 protein is CASSFTGDLIEAFF. For the CDR3, the DNA is TGTGCCAGCAGCTTCACAGGGGACCTGATTGAAGCTTTCTTT. Based on the CDR3 plus reference TRBV7-2 and TRBJ1-1, the full variable domain is GAGVSQSPSNKVTEKGKDVELRCDPISGHTALYWYRQSLGQGLEFLIYFQGNSAPDKSGLPSDRFSAERTGGSVSTLTIQRTQQEDSAVYLCASSFTGDLIEAFFGQGTRLTVV.

The rearrangement joins TRBV6-1 to TRBJ2-1, with D unresolved. The CDR3 loop spans 11 amino acids. The V gene's germline CDR1 is MNHNS and CDR2 SASEGT. The V end lost 6 bases, the J end lost 7 bases, and 7 bases lay between the germline ends. Here the CDR3 DNA reads TGTGCCAGCAGGGAGACTAATGAGCAGTTCTTC. It encodes CASRETNEQFF.

The chain uses TRBV6-5 and TRBJ1-2; no reliable D call. The CDR3 runs to 15 residues. Per the germline V gene, CDR1 is MNHEY and CDR2 is SVGAGI. The V gene lost 0 bases and the J gene lost 0 bases, with 8 bases spanning the gap. In nucleotides, the CDR3 is TGTGCCAGCAGTTACTCGATGTCGGCTAACTATGGCTACACCTTC. This sequence encodes CASSYSMSANYGYTF.

The J gene is TRBJ2-2, the V gene TRBV19; 8 nucleotides align to TRBD1. CDR1 and CDR2 from the germline V gene are LNHDA and SQIVND (reference sequence). The length of the CDR3 is 14 residues. J gave up 6 bases and V 7 bases, and 7 bases lay outside the gene matches. The CDR3 nucleotides are TGTGCCAGTACCCTGACAGGGGTGGCCGGGGAGCTGTTTTTT. Encoded protein: CASTLTGVAGELFF.

V gene TRBV5-6 combines with J gene TRBJ2-5, with 7 nucleotides matching TRBD1. The CDR3 loop spans 13 amino acids. V lost 6 bases to trimming and J lost 3 bases; unmatched junction nucleotides: 5. Germline CDR1 is SGHDT and CDR2 is YYEEEE. CDR3 loop: CASNTGTEETQYF. CDR3 in DNA: TGTGCCAGCAACACCGGGACAGAAGAGACCCAGTACTTC.

CDR3 protein: CASRIPGQGGNTIYF. The CDR3 bases are TGTGCCAGCAGAATACCGGGACAGGGAGGAAACACCATATATTTT. This rearrangement joins TRBV28 to TRBJ1-3; 9 nucleotides line up with TRBD1. J lost 4 bases, V lost 6 bases, and 7 bases had no gene match. CDR1 and CDR2 (germline): MDHEN, SYDVKM. The CDR3 length is 15 residues.

The chain uses TRBV30 and TRBJ2-7, with 10 bases identical to TRBD2. V lost 4 bases to trimming and J lost 6 bases; unmatched junction nucleotides: 3. CDR3 length: 12 residues. The germline V gene has CDR1 GTSNPN and CDR2 SVGIG (reference sequence). CDR3 protein: CAWTSGRTEQYF. In DNA form, the CDR3 reads TGTGCCTGGACTAGCGGGAGAACCGAGCAGTACTTC.

The V call is TRBV7-9, the J call TRBJ1-1, with no clear D. The CDR3 consists of 14 residues. Trimming pared 0 bases from V and 3 bases from J, leaving 8 bases between. The germline V gene has CDR1 SEHNR and CDR2 FQNEAQ (reference sequence). In DNA form, the CDR3 reads TGTGCCAGCAGCTTAGCGCTGGGAGACACTGAAGCTTTCTTT. Encoded protein: CASSLALGDTEAFF.